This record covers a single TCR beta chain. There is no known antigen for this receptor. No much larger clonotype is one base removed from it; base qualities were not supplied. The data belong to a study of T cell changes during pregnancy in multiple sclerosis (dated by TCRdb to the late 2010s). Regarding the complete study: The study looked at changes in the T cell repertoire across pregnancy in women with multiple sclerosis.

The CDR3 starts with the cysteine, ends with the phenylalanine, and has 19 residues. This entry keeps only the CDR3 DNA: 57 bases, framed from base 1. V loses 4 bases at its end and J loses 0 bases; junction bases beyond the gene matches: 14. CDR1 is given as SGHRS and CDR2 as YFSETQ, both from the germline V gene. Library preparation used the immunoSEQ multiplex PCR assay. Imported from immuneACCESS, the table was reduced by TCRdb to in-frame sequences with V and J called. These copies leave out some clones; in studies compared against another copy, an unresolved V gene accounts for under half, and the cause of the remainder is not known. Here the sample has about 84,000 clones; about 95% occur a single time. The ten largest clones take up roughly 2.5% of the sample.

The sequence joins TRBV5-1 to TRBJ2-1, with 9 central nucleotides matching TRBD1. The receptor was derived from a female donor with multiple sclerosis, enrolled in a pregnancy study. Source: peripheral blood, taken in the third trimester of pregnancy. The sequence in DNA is TGCGCCAGCAGCCTCCGGGACAGGGCTGAAGGGGGCTCCTACAATGAGCAGTTCTTC. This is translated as CASSLRDRAEGGSYNEQFF.